This record concerns one T cell receptor (beta chain) sequence. What it recognizes is unknown. The data are from a study of persistence of HIV-infected CD4 T cells. The libraries were made with immunoSEQ version 4 in survey mode. Sequencing used immunoSEQ multiplex PCR; TCRdb keeps in-frame clones, though not all of them. Of tens of thousands of clones in the sample, about four fifths were seen once. Germline-derived CDR1 and CDR2 are SGHKS and YYEKEE (reference sequence). The CDR3 totals 13 residues. V shed 0 bases and J shed 5 bases, with 7 bases lying between them. The stimulus was an HIV-1 Gag 15-mer peptide pool, about 1 ug/peptide/mL. CD40L/CD69 double-negative CD45RO-high memory CD4+ T cells were collected.

The receptor comes from an adult man with HIV who was CMV-seropositive. The rearrangement joins TRBV5-5 to TRBJ2-3; unclear D gene. The sequences come from CD4+ T cells sorted from PBMCs after roughly 20-hour stimulation, collected from a patient who received antiretroviral therapy. CDR3: CASSLAAGDTQYF. The CDR3 coding sequence is TGTGCCAGCAGCTTGGCAGCCGGAGATACGCAGTATTTT.